In its sample, the clone carrying this T cell receptor (beta chain) was seen a few times. What it binds is not known. One entry per CDR3 protein results from TCRdb running MiXCR on the reads. The repertoire holds about 900,000 distinct CDR3 sequences, with roughly 30% as singletons. The data belong to a study of T cell repertoires in cytomegalovirus infection. Study-level points and caveats: HLA-C-restricted, CMV-specific TCR beta clonotypes were dominant ex vivo.

In germline, CDR1 is MDHEN, CDR2 SYDVKM. Deletions cut 6 bases from V and 1 base from J, with 9 bases between. The CDR3 loop spans 14 amino acids. The chain links TRBV28 to TRBJ2-2; D is possibly TRBD1 or TRBD2 (5 bases each). The starting material was cultured CD8+ T cells from PBMCs, obtained from culture after CMV antigen stimulation. The origin of this receptor is a human donor in good health (CMV status not recorded). Some clones in this sample may be carry-over from other donors' samples. This CDR3 reads CASREGLNTGELFF. CDR3 in DNA: TGTGCCAGCAGAGAGGGGTTGAACACCGGGGAGCTGTTTTTT.